The clone carrying this TCR beta chain occurred a few times. These data are taken from a study of blood T cell repertoires in COVID-19. Study-level information: COVID-19 samples from acute and convalescent phases originated in the United States, Italy and Spain. In each case, the material was cDNA or gDNA derived from T cells, B-cell-depleted T cells, or PBMCs.

Patients at the Seattle site were enrolled during active infection and followed longitudinally. V gave up 4 bases and J gave up 6 bases, with 12 bases separating them. The CDR3 extends over 13 amino acids. Per the germline V gene, CDR1 is LGHDT and CDR2 is YNNKEL (reference sequence). Source study methods: Nucleated cell number was recorded as an estimate derived from reference gene primer amplification. Sequencing used immunoSEQ multiplex PCR; TCRdb keeps in-frame clones, though not all of them. V and J calls and clone size follow that table, whereas D and trimming were derived from the DNA. The table records roughly 190,000 clones, 80% to 85% of them present only once.

This chain joins TRBV3-1 (or the pseudogene TRBV3-2) and TRBJ1-1; D perhaps matches TRBD1 (5 bases). The origin of this receptor is a woman in her 70s with COVID-19, enrolled during active disease. The sequenced sample was peripheral blood. This chain's CDR3 is CASSLGGFAEAFF. CDR3 nucleotide sequence: TGTGCCAGCAGCCTGGGGGGTTTCGCTGAAGCTTTCTTT.